A single TCR beta chain is shown here with its context. The sample belongs to a study of blood T cell repertoires in COVID-19. Sequenced by immunoSEQ multiplex PCR; TCRdb stores in-frame clones only, minus some. The table has hundreds of thousands of clones, 85% to 90% seen once. This CDR3 contains 19 residues. Sample: peripheral blood. The receptor's source is a man aged 65 to 85 with acute or convalescent COVID-19. The chain combines TRBV21-1 with TRBJ2-7; whether TRBD2, the table's D call, matches the DNA was not checked. TRBV21-1 is noted as a pseudogene. CDR3 amino acids: CASSKGRLAGGPTNYEQYF. The CDR3 bases are TGTGCCAGCAGCAAGGGGAGACTAGCGGGAGGGCCTACCAACTACGAGCAGTACTTC.